This TCR beta chain was identified in a study of shared clonotypes between healthy human individuals. Across the study: Three plates each covered CD4 naive and memory; CD8 naive two, CD8 memory one.

Deep was the level used in running the assay. Per sorted-subset replicate PCR, input was approximately 180 ng DNA, representing some 30,000 T cell genomes. TCRdb's table, derived via immunoSEQ multiplex PCR, lists solely in-frame clones and lacks some. The profile shows 800,000 to 1,200,000 clones, about 84% of them singletons. Trimming at V came to 2 bases and at J to 4 bases, leaving 4 bases not matched to a gene. There are 15 residues in the CDR3. CDR1 and CDR2 from the germline V gene are LGHNA and YSLEER. Donation came from healthy HIV-negative adults that had no recent acute infections or vaccinations.

This receptor was obtained from a man younger than 35 in good health. Some clones in this sample may be carry-over from other donors' samples. Sequencing was done on a sample of memory CD4+ T cells from PBMCs. This sample's subset: CD45RA-negative fraction. This chain uses TRBV4-3 with TRBJ1-3; 8 bases map to TRBD1. CDR3 sequence reads: CASSQQGASGNTIYF. In nucleotides, the CDR3 is TGCGCCAGCAGCCAACAGGGGGCTTCGGGAAACACCATATATTTT.